These T cell receptor beta chains were read from a single sample in a study of post-analysis software for immune sequencing data. TCRdb independently ran MiXCR on the PCR reads; one entry per CDR3 protein. The top ten clones hold approximately 30% of a sample with under 200,000 distinct CDR3 sequences, around 36% of them seen once. The sequencing here drew on blood, taken after autologous hematopoietic stem cell transplantation. All receptors come from a girl aged 5 to 17 with multiple sclerosis. Both conserved end residues are part of each CDR3. A D gene is named only where the DNA matches it firmly. The size of a clone is reported for some rows only, either as once, few or many, or as a class for expanded clones.

D	size	V	J	length	DNA	CDR3
NA	few	TRBV4-1	TRBJ2-6	14	TGCGCCAGCAGCCCATCGGGGGTGGACAACGTCCTGACTTTC	CASSPSGVDNVLTF
TRBD1	few	TRBV9	TRBJ1-1	11	TGTGCCAGCGGGACAGGCACTGAAGCTTTCTTT	CASGTGTEAFF
NA	NA	TRBV29-1	TRBJ1-1	10	TGCAGCGTCAGGAGCGGTGAAGCTTTCTTT	CSVRSGEAFF
NA	NA	TRBV20-1	TRBJ2-6	15	TGCAGTGCTAGAGATTGGGGGACTGGGGCCAACGTCCTGACTTTC	CSARDWGTGANVLTF
TRBD2	NA	TRBV3-1	TRBJ2-1	15	TGTGCCAGCAGAGATGTAGCGGGAGGCTACAATGAGCAGTTCTTC	CASRDVAGGYNEQFF
TRBD2	few	TRBV9	TRBJ2-3	16	TGTGCCAGCAGCGGATTAATTAGCGGGAGTTCGGGTACGCAGTATTTT	CASSGLISGSSGTQYF
NA	NA	TRBV29-1	TRBJ2-7	17	TGCAGCGTCGCCGGGACGGGGGCTTCCCTCTCCGCCTACGAGCAGTACTTC	CSVAGTGASLSAYEQYF
TRBD2	few	TRBV2	TRBJ2-1	17	TGTGCCAGCAGTGAAGTAGGGGGACTAGCGGGGCTCAATGAGCAGTTCTTC	CASSEVGGLAGLNEQFF
TRBD2	NA	TRBV6-1	TRBJ2-3	17	TGTGCCAGCAGTGATGGGACTAGCGGGAGATCTACAGATACGCAGTATTTT	CASSDGTSGRSTDTQYF
TRBD2	few	TRBV20-1	TRBJ2-1	15	TGCGTCCCTGCTATGGCGGGGGGACCCTACAATGAGCAGTTCTTC	CVPAMAGGPYNEQFF
TRBD2	many	TRBV7-2	TRBJ2-3	17	TGTGCCAGCAGCTCTAGACTAGCGGGAGTCTACACAGATACGCAGTATTTT	CASSSRLAGVYTDTQYF
NA	many	TRBV5-1	TRBJ2-3	12	TGCGCCAGCAGCTCGCCGTCAGATACGCAGTATTTT	CASSSPSDTQYF
NA	once	TRBV5-1	TRBJ2-3	15	TGCGCCAGCAGCAGGCGGAGACCTAACACAGATACGCGGTATTTT	CASSRRRPNTDTRYF
TRBD2	NA	TRBV13	TRBJ2-3	14	TGTGCCAGCCTCACTAGCGGGAGAACAGATACGCAGTATTTT	CASLTSGRTDTQYF